This T cell receptor (beta chain) was captured by sequencing in a study of CD8 T cells in ankylosing spondylitis. This clonotype was observed many times. Using its own MiXCR run on the 5' RACE reads, TCRdb lists one record per CDR3 protein. The table records 200,000 to 300,000 distinct CDR3 sequences, about 10% of them present only once. The sample taken for sequencing was blood, either unsorted or a sorted T cell fraction (not recorded which). The clonotype originates from a male donor with ankylosing spondylitis or in good health (not recorded which).

Here the CDR3 DNA reads TGTGCCAGCAGTTCCGTCCTGGGCACCTTC. This gives the protein CASSSVLGTF. The gene calls are TRBV12-3 or TRBV12-4 and TRBJ1-2; D not resolved. The CDR3 consists of 10 residues. V lost 4 bases to trimming and J lost 13 bases, with 10 bases between them.